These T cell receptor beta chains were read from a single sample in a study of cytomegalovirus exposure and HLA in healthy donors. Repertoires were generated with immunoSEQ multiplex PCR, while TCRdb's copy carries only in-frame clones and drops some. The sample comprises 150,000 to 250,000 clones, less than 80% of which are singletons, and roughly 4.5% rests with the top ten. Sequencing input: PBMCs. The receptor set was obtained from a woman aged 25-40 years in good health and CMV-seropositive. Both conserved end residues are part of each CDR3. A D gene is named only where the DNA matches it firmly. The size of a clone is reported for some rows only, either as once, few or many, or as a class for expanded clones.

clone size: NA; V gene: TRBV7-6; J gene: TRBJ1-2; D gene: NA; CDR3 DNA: TGTGCCAGCAGCCCAGGGGCAGTCACGGTCTATGGCTACACCTTC; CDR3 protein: CASSPGAVTVYGYTF
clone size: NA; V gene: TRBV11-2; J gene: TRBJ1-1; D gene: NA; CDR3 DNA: TGTGCCAGCAGCTTAGTGGTCGGGGGATGGACTGAAGCTTTCTTT; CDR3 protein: CASSLVVGGWTEAFF
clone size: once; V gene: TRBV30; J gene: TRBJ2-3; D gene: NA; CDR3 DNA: TGTGCCTGGAGTATCGCTCGTGGCGATACGCAGTATTTT; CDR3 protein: CAWSIARGDTQYF
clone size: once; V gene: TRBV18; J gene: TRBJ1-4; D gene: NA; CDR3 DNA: TGTGCCAGCTCACCTACAGGGCGTGAAAAACTGTTTTTT; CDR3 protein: CASSPTGREKLFF
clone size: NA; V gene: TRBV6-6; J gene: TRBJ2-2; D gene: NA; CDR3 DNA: TGTGCCAGCAGTTACTCGCTCGGAGCCGGGGAGCTGTTTTTT; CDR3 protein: CASSYSLGAGELFF
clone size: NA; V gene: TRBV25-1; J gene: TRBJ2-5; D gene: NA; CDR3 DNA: TGTGCCAGCAGTAACCGGGTTTTACAAGAGACCCAGTACTTC; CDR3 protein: CASSNRVLQETQYF
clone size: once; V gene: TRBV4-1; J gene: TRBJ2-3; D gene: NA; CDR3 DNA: TGCGCCAGCAGCCAAGATGAGGGAGAGTTCACAGATACGCAGTATTTT; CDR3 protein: CASSQDEGEFTDTQYF
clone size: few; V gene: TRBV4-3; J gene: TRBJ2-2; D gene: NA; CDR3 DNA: TGCGCCAGCAGCCAAGAGGGTAGGGGGTCCGGGGAGCTGTTTTTT; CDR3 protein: CASSQEGRGSGELFF
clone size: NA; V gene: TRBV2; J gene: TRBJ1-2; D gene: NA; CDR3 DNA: TGTGCCAGCAGCCTACAGGGAGAGGACTATGGCTACACCTTC; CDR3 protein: CASSLQGEDYGYTF
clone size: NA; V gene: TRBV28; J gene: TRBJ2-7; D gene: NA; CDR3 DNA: TGTGCCAGCAGTATTCATGGGGCCACCTCCTACGAGCAGTACTTC; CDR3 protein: CASSIHGATSYEQYF
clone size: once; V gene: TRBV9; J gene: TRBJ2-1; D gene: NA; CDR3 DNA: TGTGCCAGCAGCGTAGATCAGCGGGAGCAGTTCTTC; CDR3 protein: CASSVDQREQFF
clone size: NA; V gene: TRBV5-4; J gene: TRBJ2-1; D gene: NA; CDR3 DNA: TGTGCCAGCAGCTTGGGGGGAGGGGGGTCATCCTACAATGAGCAGTTCTTC; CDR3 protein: CASSLGGGGSSYNEQFF
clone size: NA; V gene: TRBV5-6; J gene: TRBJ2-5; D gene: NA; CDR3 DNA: TGTGCCAGCAGCTTACGCCAGGGGCCCCAAGAGACCCAGTACTTC; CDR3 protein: CASSLRQGPQETQYF
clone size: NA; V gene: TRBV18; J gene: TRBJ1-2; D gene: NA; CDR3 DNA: TGTGCCAGCTCCCGGGATTCAGGAGGAGGTTACACCTTC; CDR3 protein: CASSRDSGGGYTF
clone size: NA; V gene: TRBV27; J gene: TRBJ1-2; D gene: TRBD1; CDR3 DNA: TGTGCCAGCAGTAGGGGGCGCGACTATGGCTACACCTTC; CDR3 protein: CASSRGRDYGYTF
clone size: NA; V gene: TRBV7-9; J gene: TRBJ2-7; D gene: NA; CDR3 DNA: TGTGCCAGCAGCTCCCCCTCCGGGGTACTGTCCTACGAGCAGTACTTC; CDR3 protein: CASSSPSGVLSYEQYF
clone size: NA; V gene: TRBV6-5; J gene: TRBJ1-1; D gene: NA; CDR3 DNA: TGTGCCAGTCTGGCCACAGCGGACCTTTACGCTGAAGCTTTCTTT; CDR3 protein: CASLATADLYAEAFF
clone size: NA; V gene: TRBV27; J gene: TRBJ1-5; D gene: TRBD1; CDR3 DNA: TGTGCCAGCAGTTTAGGCGGCAGGGGGCCGACTCAGCCCCAGCATTTT; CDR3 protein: CASSLGGRGPTQPQHF
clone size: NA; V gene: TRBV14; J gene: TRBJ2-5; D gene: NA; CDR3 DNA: TGTGCCAGCAGCCAAGTTGGCGGGGTAAAAGAGACCCAGTACTTC; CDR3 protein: CASSQVGGVKETQYF
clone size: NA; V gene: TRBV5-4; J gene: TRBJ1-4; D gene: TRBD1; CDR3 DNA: TGTGTCACAGGGGGCCCTAATGAAAAACTGTTTTTT; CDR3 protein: CVTGGPNEKLFF
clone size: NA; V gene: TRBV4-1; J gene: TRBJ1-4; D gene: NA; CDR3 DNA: TGCGCCAGCAGCCAAGAGGGAGGGAGCCATGAAAAACTGTTTTTT; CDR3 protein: CASSQEGGSHEKLFF
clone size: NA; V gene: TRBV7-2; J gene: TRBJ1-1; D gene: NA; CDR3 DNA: TGTGCCAGCAGCTTAGTTGCAGGGTCGGACACTGAAGCTTTCTTT; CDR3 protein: CASSLVAGSDTEAFF
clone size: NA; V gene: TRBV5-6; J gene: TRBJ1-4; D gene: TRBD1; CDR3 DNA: TGTGCCAGCAGCTTGGAGGGAAGGGGGCTGAGTGAAAAACTGTTTTTT; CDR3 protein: CASSLEGRGLSEKLFF
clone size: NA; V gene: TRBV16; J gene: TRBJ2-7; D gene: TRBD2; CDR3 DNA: TGTGCCAGCAGCCATCTCCTAGCGGGAGAGAACGAGCAGTACTTC; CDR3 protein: CASSHLLAGENEQYF
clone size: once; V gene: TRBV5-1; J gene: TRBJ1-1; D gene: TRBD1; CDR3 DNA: TGCGCCAGCAGCTTGGGTCAGGGGGGGAACACTGAAGCTTTCTTT; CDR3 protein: CASSLGQGGNTEAFF
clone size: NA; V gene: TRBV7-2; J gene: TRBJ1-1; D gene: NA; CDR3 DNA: TGTGCCAGCACCCCTGGGGCAGCCTACACTGAAGCTTTCTTT; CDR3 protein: CASTPGAAYTEAFF
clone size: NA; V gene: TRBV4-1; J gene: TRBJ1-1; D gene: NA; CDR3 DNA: TGCGCCAGCAGCCAAGTCCACGCAGGGGCGAACACTGAAGCTTTCTTT; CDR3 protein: CASSQVHAGANTEAFF
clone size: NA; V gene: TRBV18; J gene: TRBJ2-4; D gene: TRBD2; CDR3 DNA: TGTGCCAGCTCACTGACTAGCGGGGGGGCCGGACCCCTAGCCAAAAACATTCAGTACTTC; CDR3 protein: CASSLTSGGAGPLAKNIQYF
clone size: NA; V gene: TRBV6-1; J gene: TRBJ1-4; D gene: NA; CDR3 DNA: TGTGCCAGCAAAGGGGGGGCTAATGAAAAACTGTTTTTT; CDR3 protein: CASKGGANEKLFF
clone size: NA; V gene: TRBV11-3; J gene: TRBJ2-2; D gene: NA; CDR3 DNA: TGTGCCAGCAGCTTTTCGCGGGAGAACACCGGGGAGCTGTTTTTT; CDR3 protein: CASSFSRENTGELFF
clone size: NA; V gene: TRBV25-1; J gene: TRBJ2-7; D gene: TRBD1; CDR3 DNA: TGTGCCAGCAGTGAAGGGACAGGGGGGATTTACGAGCAGTACTTC; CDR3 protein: CASSEGTGGIYEQYF
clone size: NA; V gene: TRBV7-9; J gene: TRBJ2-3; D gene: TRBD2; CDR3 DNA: TGTGCCAGCAGCCCAAGGGTGGCTAGCGGGACCGCCACAGATACGCAGTATTTT; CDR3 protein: CASSPRVASGTATDTQYF
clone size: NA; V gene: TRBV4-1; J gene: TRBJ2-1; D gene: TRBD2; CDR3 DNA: TGCGCCAGCAGCCGGGAATCGTATACTAGCGGGAGAACCAATGAGCAGTTCTTC; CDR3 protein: CASSRESYTSGRTNEQFF
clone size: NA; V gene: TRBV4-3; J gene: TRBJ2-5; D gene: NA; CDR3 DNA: TGCGCCAGCAGCCCCGAGGCGGCTGCGTACCAAGAGACCCAGTACTTC; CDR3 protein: CASSPEAAAYQETQYF
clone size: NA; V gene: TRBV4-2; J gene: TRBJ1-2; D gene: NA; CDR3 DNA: TGTGCCAGCAGCCAAGATCGGAAGGGGCAGGGTTATGGCTACACCTTC; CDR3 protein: CASSQDRKGQGYGYTF
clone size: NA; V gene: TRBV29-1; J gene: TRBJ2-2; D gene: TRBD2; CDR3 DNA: TGCAGCGTTGAAGACCTAAGCGGGGAGAACACCGGGGAGCTGTTTTTT; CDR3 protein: CSVEDLSGENTGELFF
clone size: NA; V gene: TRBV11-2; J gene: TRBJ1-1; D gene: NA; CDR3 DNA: TGTGCCAGCAGCTCCAGGAGGGGAAACACTGAAGCTTTCTTT; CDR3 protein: CASSSRRGNTEAFF
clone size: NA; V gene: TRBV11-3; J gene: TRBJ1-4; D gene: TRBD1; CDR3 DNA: TGTGCCAGCAGCATCGGGACAGCGCATAATGAAAAACTGTTTTTT; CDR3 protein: CASSIGTAHNEKLFF
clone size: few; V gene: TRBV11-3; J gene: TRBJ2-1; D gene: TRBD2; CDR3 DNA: TGTGCCAGCAGCTTCCTAAGCGGGAGTGGTGAGCAGTTCTTC; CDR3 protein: CASSFLSGSGEQFF
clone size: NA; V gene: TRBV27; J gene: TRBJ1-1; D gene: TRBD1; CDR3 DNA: TGTGCCAGCAGTTTAGGCAGGGGGTACACTGAAGCTTTCTTT; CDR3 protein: CASSLGRGYTEAFF